The present TCR beta chain was sequenced within a study of blood T cell repertoires in COVID-19. Study-wide context: The United States, Italy and Spain provided the acute and convalescent COVID-19 samples. T cells, B-cell-depleted T cells, or PBMCs provided the cDNA or gDNA that served as material.

The germline CDR1 and CDR2 sequences are SGHRS and YFSETQ. This CDR3 has 13 amino acids. Trimming at V came to 3 bases and at J to 11 bases, leaving 7 bases not matched to a gene. All recovered Cohort 3 donors got two negative PCRs, got clearance, or saw symptom resolution. In the original analysis: Estimates of nucleated cell counts were drawn from the amplification of reference gene primers. Sequencing used immunoSEQ multiplex PCR; TCRdb keeps in-frame clones, though not all of them. D and trimming were read from the DNA, whereas the V and J calls and clone size are those reported in that table. Of about 200,000 clones listed, roughly 90% are singletons.

The chain joins TRBV5-1 to TRBJ1-1; 10 bases line up with TRBD1. The sequence derives from a woman under 30 who had recovered from COVID-19. Sequencing used PBMCs or T cells enriched from blood (not recorded which). The chain's CDR3 is CASSYGTGEDAFF. CDR3 coding DNA: TGCGCCAGCAGCTATGGGACAGGGGAGGACGCTTTCTTT.